These T cell receptor beta chains were read from a single sample in a study of monozygotic twins with inflammatory bowel disease. TCRdb reprocessed the 5' RACE reads and stores each CDR3 protein as one record, lacking DNA. The sample totals approximately 200,000 distinct CDR3 sequences. The specimen sequenced was blood. The receptors were sampled from a human donor with ulcerative colitis or Crohn's disease, or a healthy co-twin of an affected twin (not recorded which). Each CDR3 is given with its conserved first and last residue.

>TRBJ2-7|TRBV12-3/TRBV12-4
CASSFGTGGREQYF
>TRBJ2-3|TRBV24-1
CATKQSSTDTQYF
>TRBJ1-1|TRBV18
CASSRDGKAEAFF
>TRBJ1-1|TRBV14
CASSQIQGGTEAFF
>TRBJ1-1|TRBV4-2
CASSQTGVEDTEAFF
>TRBJ2-3|TRBV20-1
CSAASTDTQYF
>TRBJ1-6|TRBV12-3/TRBV12-4
CASSPTADNSPLHF
>TRBJ1-1|TRBV12-3/TRBV12-4
CASSFLDSRLVAFF
>TRBJ2-1|TRBV5-6
CATRPGAETRSYNEQFF
>TRBJ2-1|TRBV11-2
CASSPRQGTSGSKNEQFF
>TRBJ2-1|TRBV5-1
CASSPFRGGAPSEQFF
>TRBJ2-2|TRBV6-5
CASSYSMLAGGRTGELFF
>TRBJ1-3|TRBV4-2
CASSPTGPSGNTIYF
>TRBJ2-1|TRBV5-1
CASSLPLMVNEQFF
>TRBJ2-2|TRBV19
CASWDRVNTGELFF
>TRBJ2-2|TRBV12-3/TRBV12-4
CASSLGGTGELFF
>TRBJ2-7|TRBV10-3
CAISEGAQATYEQYF
>TRBJ2-7|TRBV10-3
CAISTGTQSSYEQYF